Following are 22 T cell receptor beta chains from one sample sequenced in a study of early T cells in non-severe SARS-CoV-2 infection. TCRdb redid the calling of the 5' RACE reads with MiXCR, one entry per CDR3 protein. The sample contains about 64,000 distinct CDR3 sequences, around 13% of which appear only once. The sequencing input was whole blood. These receptors all come from an adult who was a healthcare worker with PCR-confirmed SARS-CoV-2 infection or an uninfected control (not recorded which).

The V call is TRBV20-1, the J call TRBJ1-1; no clear D gene. The CDR3 totals 17 residues. Trimming removed 3 bases from V and 7 bases from J, with 27 bases in between. The V gene's germline CDR1 is DFQATT and CDR2 SNEGSKA (reference sequence). The CDR3 region is CSASDGGPASVQIEAFF. The CDR3 nucleotides read TGCAGTGCTAGTGATGGTGGACCAGCATCGGTCCAGATTGAAGCTTTCTTT.

This chain links TRBV3-2 with TRBJ1-5; the table's D call of TRBD1 was not tested on the DNA. TRBV3-2 is assigned pseudogene status. The CDR3 has 19 amino acids. The CDR3: CASSQAMSRVGNSNQPQHF. The CDR3 nucleotides are TGTGCCAGCAGCCAAGCCATGAGCAGGGTTGGCAATAGCAATCAGCCCCAGCATTTT.

The chain has TRBV14 and TRBJ1-1; no reliable D call. Germline CDR1 is SGHDN and CDR2 is FVKESK. This CDR3 has 14 amino acids. The V gene lost 1 base and the J gene lost 4 bases, with 10 bases spanning the gap. The CDR3 bases are TGTGCCAGCAGCCAAGTTAGGGCGGCCACTGAAGCTTTCTTT. It is translated as CASSQVRAATEAFF.

Ten or more counts support this clonotype. The genes are TRBV20-1 and TRBJ2-3, with 13 bases that match TRBD2. Germline CDR1 is DFQATT and CDR2 is SNEGSKA (reference sequence). This CDR3 region has 14 residues. The DNA for the CDR3 is TGCAGGGGACTAGCGGGGATTAGCACAGATACGCAGTATTTT. Amino acids: CRGLAGISTDTQYF.

This clonotype was picked up many times. The chain links TRBV6-1 to TRBJ2-7, with 8 bases that match TRBD1. Germline CDR1 is MNHNS and CDR2 is SASEGT. This CDR3 contains 13 residues. V was clipped by 3 bases and J by 2 bases; unmatched bases: 0. In DNA form, the CDR3 reads TGTGCCAGCAGTGACAGGGGGCCCTACGAGCAGTACTTC. Protein sequence: CASSDRGPYEQYF.

The chain is built from TRBV9 and TRBJ2-1; 7 bases are a match to TRBD2. The CDR3 covers 15 residues. CDR1 is SGDLS and CDR2 is YYNGEE in the germline V gene. The V gene end was trimmed by 0 bases and the J gene end by 8 bases; junction bases not matched to a gene: 8. The DNA for the CDR3 is TGTGCCAGCAGCGTAGGCGGGGGAGTAGCGTATGAGCAGTTCTTC. This codes for CASSVGGGVAYEQFF.

This clonotype showed up many times. The chain uses TRBV12-3 or TRBV12-4 and TRBJ2-7; TRBD1 agrees at 12 bases. This CDR3 contains 15 residues. V lost 6 bases to trimming and J lost 5 bases; unmatched junction nucleotides: 8. In DNA, the CDR3 is TGTGCCAGCAGGTTCACCGGGACAGGGGGCGACGAGCAGTACTTC. This codes for CASRFTGTGGDEQYF.

This chain joins TRBV30 and TRBJ1-4; the D gene is possibly TRBD1 (5 bases). CDR1 GTSNPN and CDR2 SVGIG come from the germline V gene (reference sequence). The CDR3 consists of 13 residues. The V gene lost 1 base and the J gene lost 12 bases, with 15 bases spanning the gap. CDR3 bases: TGTGCCTGGAGTGGGGGACCGGCCGTTCAACTGTTTTTT. It yields the protein CAWSGGPAVQLFF.

Turning to this clonotype: One junction end does not reproduce the germline sequence, and a read error may be involved. The chain combines TRBV12-3 or TRBV12-4 with TRBJ2-1; D tentatively reads TRBD1 or TRBD2 (6 bases each). The CDR3 loop spans 15 amino acids. CDR3 amino acids: CGSSLVGGLDNEQFF. CDR3 nucleotide sequence: TGTGGCAGCAGTTTAGTAGGGGGGCTGGACAATGAGCAGTTCTTC.

The chain carries TRBV5-1 and TRBJ1-1; 9 bases are shared with TRBD1. V dropped 0 bases and J dropped 0; count of bases not matched to a gene: 0. The CDR3 extends over 15 amino acids. Germline CDR1 SGHRS, CDR2 YFSETQ. CDR3: CASSLGTGVNTEAFF. The CDR3, as DNA: TGCGCCAGCAGCTTGGGGACAGGGGTGAACACTGAAGCTTTCTTT.

The chain recombines TRBV4-3 with TRBJ2-1; D ambiguous. The V end was cut by 2 bases, the J end by 4 bases, with 3 bases between. The CDR3 loop spans 12 amino acids. Looked up from germline, CDR1 is LGHNA and CDR2 is YSLEER. CDR3 DNA sequence: TGCGCCAGCAGCCAATATTACAATGAGCAGTTCTTC. It yields the protein CASSQYYNEQFF.

This clonotype was counted between two and nine times. This CDR3 is CASSSGTGAPSPLHF. The CDR3 DNA reads as TGTGCCAGCAGTTCCGGGACAGGAGCTCCTTCACCCCTCCACTTT. The V and J genes are TRBV12-3 or TRBV12-4 and TRBJ1-6, with 8 bases lining up with TRBD1. V shed 4 bases and J 9 bases; nucleotides not matched to a gene: 8. CDR3 length: 15 residues.

In the case of this clonotype: A read error may explain this, as a much larger clone is one base away. V and J are TRBV18 and TRBJ1-6; D uncertain. This CDR3 is 15 amino acids long. Germline CDR1 and CDR2: KGHSH and LQKENI. Trimming took off 4 bases at V and 5 bases at J, with 12 bases between the two ends. Here the CDR3 DNA reads TGTGCCAGCTCACAGGAGGCTCCGGATAATTCACCCCTCCACTTT. Translating it yields CASSQEAPDNSPLHF. Full variable domain (rest looked up from reference TRBV18 and TRBJ1-6): NAGVMQNPRHLVRRRGQEARLRCSPMKGHSHVYWYRQLPEEGLKFMVYLQKENIIDESGMPKERFSAEFPKEGPSILRIQQVVRGDSAAYFCASSQEAPDNSPLHFGNGTRLTVT.

The chain's CDR3 is CSEGRQETQYF. Written as DNA, the CDR3 is TGCAGCGAAGGCAGGCAAGAGACCCAGTACTTC. The chain has TRBV29-1 and TRBJ2-5; no definite D call. Looked up from germline, CDR1 is SQVTM and CDR2 is ANQGSEA. This CDR3 has 11 amino acids. Trimming took 7 bases from V and 2 from J, leaving 8 bases between them.

This clonotype has a count of ten or more. The rearrangement joins TRBV18 to TRBJ1-5, with D perhaps matching TRBD1 (5 bases). The germline gives CDR1 KGHSH, CDR2 LQKENI. CDR3 length equals 16 residues. V was shortened by 5 bases and J by 4 bases, with 18 bases between the two germline ends. The CDR3 DNA sequence: TGTGCCAGCTCAGCCACCGGGACGGAAAATAATCAGCCCCAGCATTTT. Its translation is CASSATGTENNQPQHF.

This clonotype was detected ten times or more. The chain uses TRBV12-3 or TRBV12-4 and TRBJ2-3; tentatively, D is TRBD1 (5 bases). The CDR3 extends over 15 amino acids. Trimming removed 7 bases from V and 0 bases from J, with 14 bases in between. The CDR3 is CASTQGDASTDTQYF. Written as DNA, the CDR3 is TGTGCCAGCACCCAAGGGGATGCCAGCACAGATACGCAGTATTTT.

This clonotype was recorded many times. This chain links TRBV21-1 with TRBJ2-6. TRBV21-1 represents a pseudogene. The CDR3 length is 14 residues. Here the CDR3 reads CASTLGSGANVLTF. Here the CDR3 DNA reads TGTGCCAGCACCCTTGGCTCTGGGGCCAACGTCCTGACTTTC.

This clonotype was counted at least ten times. The chain links TRBV30 to TRBJ2-2; D is unresolved. CDR1 is GTSNPN and CDR2 is SVGIG in the germline V gene (reference sequence). The CDR3 is 13 amino acids. Between the trimmed V and J ends, which lost 3 bases and 7 bases, there was a span of 12 bases. In DNA form, the CDR3 reads TGTGCCTGGAGCCTAAGGGTGATCGGGGAGCTGTTTTTT. Translated, it gives CAWSLRVIGELFF.

V is TRBV10-2 and J is TRBJ2-1, with 11 bases lining up with TRBD2. Trimming cost V 4 bases and J 4 bases; bases outside gene matches: 3. The CDR3 has 15 amino acids. The germline gives CDR1 WSHSY, CDR2 SAAADI. In DNA form, the CDR3 reads TGCGCCAGCAGTGGGACTAGCGGGCTGTACAATGAGCAGTTCTTC. Translated, it gives CASSGTSGLYNEQFF.

This chain connects TRBV19 to TRBJ2-2; TRBD2 agrees at 7 bases. This CDR3 contains 15 residues. V gave up 3 bases and J gave up 2 bases; unmatched junction bases: 3. The germline V gene has CDR1 LNHDA and CDR2 SQIVND (reference sequence). CDR3 in amino acids: CASSMSGGNTGELFF. In DNA, the CDR3 is TGTGCCAGTAGTATGTCGGGGGGTAACACCGGGGAGCTGTTTTTT.

This clonotype has more than one count but fewer than ten. The chain couples TRBV5-6 to TRBJ2-7; possibly TRBD1 or TRBD2 for D (5 bases each). Germline assignment: CDR1 SGHDT and CDR2 YYEEEE. V lost 4 bases to trimming and J lost 2 bases, with 10 bases between them. This CDR3 has 13 residues. The CDR3 protein is CASSQGRPYEQYF. In nucleotides, the CDR3 is TGTGCCAGCAGCCAGGGACGGCCCTACGAGCAGTACTTC.

J is TRBJ2-1 and V is TRBV5-1, with D unclear. Per germline, CDR1 SGHRS and CDR2 YFSETQ. CDR3 length equals 13 residues. V dropped 0 bases and J dropped 5 bases, with 6 bases sitting between them. This chain's CDR3 is CASSLGRHNEQFF. The CDR3 DNA reads TGCGCCAGCAGCTTGGGACGGCACAATGAGCAGTTCTTC.